The 22 T cell receptor beta chains listed next were all sequenced from one sample in a study of T cells in narcolepsy. Method: immunoSEQ multiplex PCR; TCRdb's copy keeps in-frame clones and lacks some. The table records tens of thousands of clones, 83% of them present only once. What was sequenced was memory (CD45RA-) CD4+ T cells from blood. The receptor set was obtained from a human donor in good health.

This chain connects TRBV5-6 to TRBJ1-6; D is unresolved. This CDR3 has 17 amino acids. Germline V gene sequence: CDR1 SGHDT, CDR2 YYEEEE. The ends were cut back, 1 base at V and 1 base at J, with 12 bases in the middle. CDR3 sequence: CASSLSGPRSYNSPLHF. The CDR3 region has the DNA TGTGCCAGCAGCTTGTCTGGCCCGAGGTCCTATAATTCACCCCTCCACTTT. Drawing the rest from reference TRBV5-6 and TRBJ1-6, the complete variable domain is DAGVTQSPTHLIKTRGQQVTLRCSPKSGHDTVSWYQQALGQGPQFIFQYYEEEERQRGNFPDRFSGHQFPNYSSELNVNALLLGDSALYLCASSLSGPRSYNSPLHFGNGTRLTVT.

The chain's CDR3 is CASSGEGTDYGYTF. The CDR3 DNA reads TGTGCCAGCAGCGGAGAAGGGACAGATTATGGCTACACCTTC. V is TRBV13 and J is TRBJ1-2, with 7 bases matching TRBD1. CDR3 length: 14 amino acids. Trimming at V came to 5 bases and at J to 5 bases, leaving 8 bases not matched to a gene. CDR1 is PRHDT, CDR2 FYEKMQ, per germline (reference sequence).

This chain links TRBV19 with TRBJ2-2; 9 positions match TRBD2. The CDR3 has 15 amino acids. Germline lookup yields CDR1 LNHDA and CDR2 SQIVND (reference sequence). V gave up 5 bases and J gave up 5 bases; unmatched junction bases: 6. CDR3 sequence: CASSPRLAATGELFF. The CDR3 bases are TGTGCCAGTAGTCCTCGACTAGCGGCTACCGGGGAGCTGTTTTTT.

V gene TRBV6-5 combines with J gene TRBJ1-6, with D hard to call. The CDR3 loop spans 15 amino acids. CDR1 and CDR2 (germline): MNHEY, SVGAGI. V lost 4 bases and J 7 bases, leaving 14 bases between the germline ends. The CDR3 sequence: CASSSSSTTNSPLHF. Written as DNA, the CDR3 is TGTGCCAGCAGTTCATCCTCTACGACAAATTCACCCCTCCACTTT.

V and J are TRBV9 and TRBJ2-7; 10 positions match TRBD1. Per the germline V gene, CDR1 is SGDLS and CDR2 is YYNGEE. V dropped 4 bases and J dropped 6; count of bases not matched to a gene: 10. The CDR3 covers 15 residues. The CDR3 nucleotides are TGTGCCAGCAGCAGCGACCCGGGACAGGGGTCCGAGCAGTACTTC. It is translated as CASSSDPGQGSEQYF.

The chain joins TRBV7-7 to TRBJ2-5; TRBD2 aligns across 9 bases. Germline V lookup: CDR1 SSHAT, CDR2 FNYEAQ (reference sequence). J lost 1 base, V lost 5 bases, and 5 bases had no gene match. This CDR3 has 15 amino acids. This CDR3 is CASSAGTSFQETQYF. In DNA form, the CDR3 reads TGTGCCAGCAGCGCCGGGACTAGCTTCCAAGAGACCCAGTACTTC.

The V call is TRBV6-5, the J call TRBJ2-7; D gene uncertain. There are 14 residues in the CDR3. The V gene lost 5 bases and the J gene lost 1 base, with 12 bases spanning the gap. Per germline, CDR1 MNHEY and CDR2 SVGAGI. The CDR3 loop is CASSEYIVSYEQYV. The DNA of the CDR3 is TGTGCCAGCAGTGAATACATAGTATCCTACGAGCAGTACGTC.

The rearrangement joins TRBV28 to TRBJ1-1; maybe TRBD1 (6 bases). V was clipped by 7 bases and J by 5 bases, with 14 bases between them. The CDR3 spans 13 residues. The germline V gene has CDR1 MDHEN and CDR2 SYDVKM. CDR3 in amino acids: CASTARGWTEAFF. CDR3 bases: TGTGCCAGCACCGCCAGGGGCTGGACTGAAGCTTTCTTT.

This clone showed up just once. The V call is TRBV4-3, the J call TRBJ1-4, with 9 nucleotides matching TRBD1. Trimming removed 0 bases from V and 0 bases from J; junction bases left unmatched: 11. CDR3 length: 20 residues. The V gene's germline CDR1 is LGHNA and CDR2 YSLEER. For the CDR3, the DNA is TGCGCCAGCAGCCAAGATTTAGGTGGGACAGGGAGTACAACTAATGAAAAACTGTTTTTT. It translates to CASSQDLGGTGSTTNEKLFF.

V is TRBV29-1 and J is TRBJ1-4; tentatively, D is TRBD1 (6 bases). The CDR3 is made up of 14 amino acids. The germline V and J ends were trimmed by 3 bases and 4 bases, with 12 bases remaining between them. Germline V CDR1 and CDR2: SQVTM, ANQGSEA. CDR3 loop: CSVDPWTDNEKLFF. The CDR3 bases are TGCAGCGTTGACCCGTGGACAGATAATGAAAAACTGTTTTTT. The whole variable domain, remainder taken from reference TRBV29-1 and TRBJ1-4, is SAVISQKPSRDICQRGTSLTIQCQVDSQVTMMFWYRQQPGQSLTLIATANQGSEATYESGFVIDKFPISRPNLTFSTLTVSNMSPEDSSIYLCSVDPWTDNEKLFFGSGTQLSVL.

In its sample, this clone was seen a few times. V usage is TRBV28 and J usage is TRBJ1-5; D is unresolved. In germline, CDR1 is MDHEN, CDR2 SYDVKM. CDR3 size: 13 residues. The V and J ends lost 7 bases and 0 bases respectively, with 7 bases between them. CDR3 DNA sequence: TGTGCCAGCAAACAGCATAGCAATCAGCCCCAGCATTTT. This gives the protein CASKQHSNQPQHF.

A few counts support this clone. This sequence joins TRBV5-4 and TRBJ1-3; no clear D gene. Between the trimmed V and J ends, which lost 0 bases and 2 bases, there was a span of 6 bases. The CDR3 length is 14 residues. Per germline, CDR1 SGHNT and CDR2 YYREEE (reference sequence). CDR3 amino acids: CASSLAEAGNTIYF. CDR3 DNA sequence: TGTGCCAGCAGCTTGGCGGAGGCTGGAAACACCATATATTTT.

CDR3 sequence: CASKKQGAGDTQYF. CDR3 nucleotides: TGTGCCAGTAAAAAACAGGGGGCCGGAGATACGCAGTATTTT. The chain employs TRBV19 and TRBJ2-3, with TRBD1 identical over 9 bases. The CDR3 runs to 14 residues. With 7 bases clipped from V and 5 bases from J, the junction kept 7 bases outside the gene matches. Germline CDR1 LNHDA, CDR2 SQIVND (reference sequence).

The chain uses TRBV2 and TRBJ2-1; D is perhaps TRBD2 (5 bases). Between the trimmed V and J ends, which lost 4 bases and 8 bases, there was a span of 15 bases. CDR3 length equals 14 residues. CDR1 is SNHLY, CDR2 FYNNEI, per germline. DNA for the CDR3: TGTGCCAGCAGTGGGACTTCTGGGTTGCATGAGCAGTTCTTC. It specifies CASSGTSGLHEQFF.

The sample holds one count of this clone. The V and J genes are TRBV6-5 and TRBJ2-3, with 8 bases that match TRBD1. The ends lost 6 bases at V and 5 bases at J; junction bases unmatched: 10. The CDR3 has 15 residues. The V gene's germline CDR1 is MNHEY and CDR2 SVGAGI. As DNA, the CDR3 is TGTGCCAGCAGCCTCCAGACAGGGGTTAGAGATACGCAGTATTTT. Protein: CASSLQTGVRDTQYF.

V and J are TRBV10-3 and TRBJ2-3, with 7 nucleotides matching TRBD1. The V segment lost 6 bases and the J segment 5 bases; nucleotides outside the gene matches: 8. Germline assignment: CDR1 ENHRY and CDR2 SYGVKD. The CDR3 runs to 14 residues. As DNA, the CDR3 is TGTGCCATCAGCAGAAACACAGGGGAAGATACGCAGTATTTT. Translated, it gives CAISRNTGEDTQYF.

This clone showed up just a few times. The chain recombines TRBV19 with TRBJ1-2, with a tentative D call TRBD1 (6 bases). CDR1 and CDR2 (germline): LNHDA, SQIVND (reference sequence). This CDR3 comprises 13 residues. Trimming took off 3 bases at V and 4 bases at J, with 9 bases between the two ends. As DNA, the CDR3 is TGTGCCAGTAGTATGACAGGCGCCTATGGCTACACCTTC. It translates to CASSMTGAYGYTF.

This chain links TRBV5-6 with TRBJ2-2, with D unresolved. The CDR3 runs to 16 residues. Germline CDR1 is SGHDT and CDR2 is YYEEEE. Deletions cut 4 bases from V and 4 bases from J, with 17 bases between. CDR3 coding DNA: TGTGCCAGCAGCCCCCTAAGGTCCAGTGCCACCGGGGAGCTGTTTTTT. Translated: CASSPLRSSATGELFF.

The rearrangement joins TRBV30 to TRBJ1-2; no clear D gene. Looked up from germline, CDR1 is GTSNPN and CDR2 is SVGIG (reference sequence). V lost 5 bases to trimming and J lost 4 bases, with 20 bases between them. The CDR3 consists of 15 residues. For the CDR3, the DNA is TGTGCCTGGGGACGCCGGCCCGCTCAAATCTATGGCTACACCTTC. This codes for CAWGRRPAQIYGYTF. Combining the CDR3 with reference TRBV30 and TRBJ1-2 gives the whole variable domain SQTIHQWPATLVQPVGSPLSLECTVEGTSNPNLYWYRQAAGRGLQLLFYSVGIGQISSEVPQNLSASRPQDRQFILSSKKLLLSDSGFYLCAWGRRPAQIYGYTFGSGTRLTVV.

V gene TRBV10-3 combines with J gene TRBJ1-3, with 7 bases that match TRBD1. The CDR3 covers 16 residues. Germline CDR1 is ENHRY and CDR2 is SYGVKD. Germline trimming cut 4 bases from V and 0 bases from J; bases unmatched to any gene: 6. The CDR3 region is CAISVGTVLSGNTIYF. The CDR3 nucleotides are TGTGCCATCAGTGTTGGGACAGTCCTCTCTGGAAACACCATATATTTT.

V and J are TRBV11-2 and TRBJ1-2; a weak D match, TRBD1 (6 bases). The CDR3 is made up of 14 amino acids. The V gene lost 5 bases and the J gene lost 2 bases, with 12 bases spanning the gap. The germline V gene encodes CDR1 SGHAT and CDR2 FQNNGV. CDR3 protein: CASSPTGLNYGYTF. The CDR3 DNA reads as TGTGCCAGCAGCCCGACAGGCTTGAACTATGGCTACACCTTC.

The chain couples TRBV6-6 to TRBJ1-5; 8 positions match TRBD1. The CDR3 runs 15 residues. V lost 5 bases and J lost 6; bases outside the gene matches: 9. CDR1 and CDR2 (germline): MNHNY, SVGAGI (reference sequence). DNA of the CDR3: TGTGCCAGCAGTCCACAGGACAGGGTCAGTCAGCCCCAGCATTTT. It is translated as CASSPQDRVSQPQHF.